This TCR beta chain was found in a study of T cells in Graves' hyperthyroidism and ophthalmopathy. Calling Graves' hyperthyroidism stable meant ophthalmopathy did not progress within 18 months. Among the patients, aged 18 to 65, hyperthyroidism was newly diagnosed and had lasted under 2 months. Whole-study findings and limits: Progression to ophthalmopathy was predicted a median of roughly 6.8 months early. Blood samples included most of the expanded thyroid clonotypes exceeding 0.001.

The V end lost 2 bases, the J end lost 1 base, and 11 bases lay between the germline ends. Looked up from germline, CDR1 is LGHDT and CDR2 is YNNKEL (reference sequence). This CDR3 comprises 15 residues. Amplified TCR beta CDR3 regions derived from RNA transcripts. HTBI primers were employed in a first-round RT-PCR of the TCR CDR3. TCRdb analysed the multiplex PCR reads with MiXCR anew, one entry per CDR3 protein. The top ten clones hold approximately 5.8% of a sample with roughly 380,000 distinct CDR3 sequences, roughly 15% of them seen once. This clonotype was counted at least ten times. No antigen is known for it.

The receptor's source is a woman between 18 and 29 years old with Graves' hyperthyroidism. Sequenced material: blood. The rearrangement joins TRBV3-1 to TRBJ1-1; D gene uncertain. This CDR3 reads CASSQTAQRNTEAFF. In nucleotides, the CDR3 is TGTGCCAGCAGCCAAACGGCACAGCGGAACACTGAAGCTTTCTTT.